This T cell receptor beta chain was retrieved from a study of cytomegalovirus exposure and HLA in healthy donors. This clone was recorded once. Different DNA sequences within this sample yield the same CDR3. The PCR was carried out with 60 Vbeta primers and 13 Jbeta primers. The table came from immunoSEQ multiplex PCR; TCRdb's copy has only in-frame clones and leaves some out. The sample includes approximately 160,000 clones, about 80% seen only once; the top ten take about 9.1%. This receptor was taken from a man aged 18-30 years in good health and CMV-seropositive. The sample consisted of PBMCs.

The CDR3 DNA reads as TGTGCCAGCAGCTTAAGTGGGGGGAGCACAGATACGCAGTATTTT. It translates to CASSLSGGSTDTQYF. This chain uses TRBV7-3 with TRBJ2-3; possibly TRBD2 for D (6 bases). The ends were cut back, 1 base at V and 0 bases at J, with 8 bases in the middle. Germline V CDR1 and CDR2: SGHTA, FQGTGA. The CDR3 spans 15 residues.